This is a list of T cell receptor beta chains from one sample in a study of blood T cell repertoires in COVID-19. Sequenced by immunoSEQ multiplex PCR; TCRdb stores in-frame clones only, minus some. In the table there are 120,000 to 150,000 clones, roughly 90% of which are singletons. What was sequenced was PBMCs or T cells enriched from blood (not recorded which). Receptor source: a woman in her thirties or forties who had been exposed to COVID-19. Each CDR3 is given with its conserved first and last residue. D genes are given only for firm matches. The size entry is marked missing in some rows and otherwise reads once, few, many or a size class.

j_call	d_call	clone_size	v_call	cdr3_aa	cdr3_nt
TRBJ1-3	-	-	TRBV6-5	CASSYSPGPKNTIYF	TGTGCCAGCAGTTACTCACCGGGTCCCAAAAACACCATATATTTT
TRBJ2-7	TRBD2	-	TRBV11-2	CASSQSGRGSSYEQYF	TGTGCCAGCAGCCAAAGCGGGCGGGGGAGCTCCTACGAGCAGTACTTC
TRBJ2-7	TRBD2	-	TRBV4-3	CASSQLLAGPYEQYF	TGCGCCAGCAGCCAACTACTAGCGGGGCCCTACGAGCAGTACTTC
TRBJ1-2	-	-	TRBV9	CASSPRTLYGYTF	TGTGCCAGCAGCCCCCGGACACTTTATGGCTACACCTTC
TRBJ1-1	-	-	TRBV5-1	CASTEWGGNTEAFF	TGCGCCAGCACGGAGTGGGGGGGGAACACTGAAGCTTTCTTT
TRBJ1-5	TRBD1	-	TRBV18	CASSPGTGLDQPQHF	TGTGCCAGCTCCCCCGGGACAGGGCTAGATCAGCCCCAGCATTTT
TRBJ1-3	TRBD1	-	TRBV19	CASSNFGTDSGNTIYF	TGTGCCAGTAGCAATTTCGGGACAGACTCTGGAAACACCATATATTTT
TRBJ1-2	-	-	TRBV28	CASSLRTYGYTF	TGTGCCAGCAGTTTAAGGACTTATGGCTACACCTTC
TRBJ2-3	-	-	TRBV5-4	CASSPDQALFTDTQYF	TGTGCCAGCAGCCCCGACCAGGCCTTATTCACAGATACGCAGTATTTT
TRBJ1-5	TRBD1	-	TRBV5-1	CASSSDRAMGNQPQHF	TGCGCCAGCAGCTCGGACAGGGCAATGGGCAATCAGCCCCAGCATTTT
TRBJ2-3	-	-	TRBV6-5	CASKWASETDTQYF	TGTGCCAGCAAGTGGGCTAGCGAAACAGATACGCAGTATTTT
TRBJ1-5	-	few	TRBV28	CASREGSQPQHF	TGTGCCAGCAGGGAGGGGTCTCAGCCCCAGCATTTT
TRBJ2-3	TRBD1	-	TRBV9	CASSVATGQGSWDTQYF	TGTGCCAGCAGCGTAGCTACGGGACAGGGAAGTTGGGATACGCAGTATTTT
TRBJ1-1	-	-	TRBV13	CASSSHGYTEAFF	TGTGCCAGCAGCTCCCATGGCTACACTGAAGCTTTCTTT
TRBJ1-3	-	-	TRBV7-2	CASSKEAGASGNTIYF	TGTGCCAGCAGCAAAGAAGCAGGGGCGTCTGGAAACACCATATATTTT
TRBJ2-1	TRBD2	-	TRBV12-5	CASGLEGIGTSEQFF	TGTGCTAGTGGTTTGGAAGGGATCGGGACTAGTGAGCAGTTCTTC
TRBJ2-1	TRBD2	-	TRBV28	CASSSPSGRGNEQFF	TGTGCCAGCAGTTCCCCTAGCGGGAGAGGGAATGAGCAGTTCTTC
TRBJ1-1	-	-	TRBV9	CASSVTNRMNTEAFF	TGTGCCAGCAGCGTGACGAACAGGATGAACACTGAAGCTTTCTTT
TRBJ2-1	-	-	TRBV5-1	CASSFSLAGNEQFF	TGCGCCAGCAGCTTTTCGCTAGCAGGCAATGAGCAGTTCTTC
TRBJ1-5	-	-	TRBV15	CATSDGERGSNQPQHF	TGTGCCACCAGCGATGGGGAACGGGGTAGCAATCAGCCCCAGCATTTT
TRBJ2-7	TRBD2	-	TRBV3-1/TRBV3-2	CASSYRHSGLAGGPGYEQYF	TGTGCCAGCAGCTATCGACACTCGGGACTAGCGGGAGGGCCGGGCTACGAGCAGTACTTC
TRBJ2-5	TRBD2	-	TRBV7-2	CASSARGGETQYF	TGTGCCAGCAGCGCCCGGGGGGGAGAGACCCAGTACTTC
TRBJ1-4	-	once	TRBV5-1	CASSLHREGTNEKLFF	TGCGCCAGCAGCTTACACAGGGAGGGGACTAATGAAAAACTGTTTTTT
TRBJ2-5	-	-	TRBV19	CATGGTVQETQYF	TGTGCCACGGGGGGGACAGTCCAAGAGACCCAGTACTTC
TRBJ1-4	TRBD1	-	TRBV6-5	CASSYEGAANEKLFF	TGTGCCAGCAGTTACGAGGGGGCCGCGAATGAAAAACTGTTTTTT
TRBJ1-5	TRBD1	-	TRBV19	CASHRGGSQPQHF	TGTGCCAGCCACAGGGGCGGCAGTCAGCCCCAGCATTTT
TRBJ1-2	-	-	TRBV28	CAGDPGYYGYTF	TGTGCCGGTGACCCAGGGTATTATGGCTACACCTTC
TRBJ1-1	TRBD1	-	TRBV10-2	CASSAQGGNTEAFF	TGCGCCAGCAGTGCACAGGGGGGGAACACTGAAGCTTTCTTT
TRBJ1-6	-	-	TRBV27	CASNLAGTSNSPLHF	TGTGCCAGCAACCTTGCCGGGACAAGTAATTCACCCCTCCACTTT
TRBJ2-1	TRBD2	-	TRBV19	CASSQGGTSGGNEQFF	TGTGCCAGTAGCCAGGGCGGGACTAGCGGGGGGAATGAGCAGTTCTTC
TRBJ2-7	-	-	TRBV11-2	CASSPWKASEQYF	TGTGCCAGCAGCCCCTGGAAGGCTAGTGAGCAGTACTTC
TRBJ2-2	TRBD2	-	TRBV5-1	CASKAGSNTGELFF	TGCGCCAGCAAAGCGGGGTCGAACACCGGGGAGCTGTTTTTT
TRBJ2-2	-	-	TRBV27	CASRWGVWDTGELFF	TGTGCCAGCCGGTGGGGGGTATGGGACACCGGGGAGCTGTTTTTT
TRBJ2-1	TRBD2	once	TRBV7-3	CASSLGSGTSPNEQFF	TGTGCCAGCAGCTTGGGCTCGGGGACTAGCCCCAATGAGCAGTTCTTC
TRBJ2-2	TRBD2	-	TRBV5-1	CASSLRDKAGGRNTGELFF	TGCGCCAGCAGCTTAAGGGACAAAGCGGGAGGAAGAAACACCGGGGAGCTGTTTTTT
TRBJ2-1	-	few	TRBV4-3	CASSQEREPAYNEQFF	TGCGCCAGCAGCCAGGAACGGGAGCCCGCCTACAATGAGCAGTTCTTC
TRBJ2-3	-	-	TRBV10-1	CASSDSPGTDTQYF	TGCGCCAGCAGTGATAGTCCCGGCACAGATACGCAGTATTTT
TRBJ2-7	TRBD1	-	TRBV27	CASSLRDRISYEQYF	TGTGCCAGCAGTTTACGGGACAGAATCTCCTACGAGCAGTACTTC
TRBJ2-1	-	-	TRBV7-3	CASSLRGGYDNEQFF	TGTGCCAGCAGCTTACGGGGAGGTTACGACAATGAGCAGTTCTTC
TRBJ1-1	TRBD1	-	TRBV19	CASSFTGGDTEAFF	TGTGCCAGTAGTTTCACAGGGGGCGACACTGAAGCTTTCTTT
TRBJ1-2	TRBD1	-	TRBV4-3	CASSQSSGTGLYGYTF	TGCGCCAGCAGCCAATCCTCCGGGACAGGGCTCTATGGCTACACCTTC
TRBJ1-6	TRBD1	-	TRBV2	CASRGTGSNSPLHF	TGTGCCAGCAGAGGGACAGGGAGTAATTCACCCCTCCACTTT
TRBJ1-1	-	once	TRBV18	CASSRKQGTEAFF	TGTGCCAGCTCACGAAAACAGGGTACTGAAGCTTTCTTT
TRBJ1-1	TRBD1	-	TRBV27	CASSPWTGNTEAFF	TGTGCCAGCAGTCCTTGGACAGGGAACACTGAAGCTTTCTTT
TRBJ2-2	TRBD1	-	TRBV6-5	CASCHRGDTGELFF	TGTGCCAGCTGCCACAGGGGTGACACCGGGGAGCTGTTTTTT
TRBJ1-1	TRBD1	-	TRBV12-5	CASGLVYGTGSGTEAFF	TGTGCTAGTGGTTTGGTATATGGGACAGGGTCGGGCACTGAAGCTTTCTTT
TRBJ1-2	-	-	TRBV3-1/TRBV3-2	CASSQASQFYGYTF	TGTGCCAGCAGCCAAGCCTCACAGTTCTATGGCTACACCTTC
TRBJ2-7	-	-	TRBV10-1	CASARRVAPYEQYF	TGCGCCAGCGCCAGACGGGTGGCCCCCTACGAGCAGTACTTC
TRBJ2-3	TRBD2	-	TRBV7-9	CASSRVRGAYTDTQYF	TGTGCCAGCAGCCGAGTGCGGGGGGCATACACAGATACGCAGTATTTT
TRBJ1-5	-	once	TRBV6-2/TRBV6-3	CASSSTRTVNQPQHF	TGTGCCAGCAGTTCTACCCGGACAGTCAATCAGCCCCAGCATTTT
TRBJ1-5	TRBD1	-	TRBV4-1	CASSQGTGTGSSNQPQHF	TGCGCCAGCAGCCAAGGGACCGGGACAGGGTCGAGCAATCAGCCCCAGCATTTT
TRBJ1-4	-	-	TRBV29-1	CSALDVGRTTNEKLFF	TGCAGCGCCCTAGATGTGGGGCGTACAACTAATGAAAAACTGTTTTTT